Included here is one TCR beta chain sequence, with context. The sample originates from a study of blood T cell repertoires in COVID-19. Here immunoSEQ multiplex PCR was the method, and the copy in TCRdb shows in-frame clones only, minus some. Of over 450,000 clones in the sample, nearly 90% were seen once. This CDR3 region has 14 residues. CDR1 is MRHNA, CDR2 SNTAGT, per germline. V shed 4 bases, J shed 4 bases, and the junction held 0 bases outside the gene matches. The sequence was collected from a man between 18 and 29 years old with COVID-19, enrolled during active disease. The rearrangement uses TRBV6-4 and TRBJ2-3, with 12 bases lining up with TRBD2. Sequencing was done on a sample of peripheral blood. As DNA, the CDR3 is TGTGCCAGCAGTGGACTAGCGGGAGCAGATACGCAGTATTTT. Protein product: CASSGLAGADTQYF.